Each of the 22 T cell receptor beta chains below was sequenced from the same sample in a study of blood T cells in healthy people across ages. Primers used in a second PCR of roughly 7 to 12 cycles were a sample-barcoded 5' primer and a J-beta primer mix. TCRdb reprocessed the 5' RACE reads with MiXCR, giving one entry per CDR3 protein. The sample contains 1.5 million or so distinct CDR3 sequences, approximately 42% of which appear only once. Sequenced material: blood. The receptors originated from a woman aged 18-29 years in good health.

A few counts support this clonotype. The genes are TRBV7-2 and TRBJ2-7; D gene unclear. Germline V gene data show CDR1 as SGHTA and CDR2 as FQGNSA. This CDR3 has 17 amino acids. The V end was cut by 4 bases, the J end by 0 bases, with 19 bases between. This chain's CDR3 is CASSSKSFAPTSYEQYF. CDR3 bases: TGTGCCAGCAGCTCCAAGAGTTTTGCGCCAACCTCCTACGAGCAGTACTTC.

The V call is TRBV24-1, the J call TRBJ2-3; D is uncertain. Trimming stripped 5 bases from V and 6 bases from J, with 17 bases between. The CDR3 has 15 residues. CDR1 is KGHDR and CDR2 is SFDVKD in the germline V gene. The CDR3 DNA is TGTGCCACCAGTGCCGACCGAGGACCACCCGATACGCAGTATTTT. Residues: CATSADRGPPDTQYF.

The chain couples TRBV19 to TRBJ2-5, with 10 nucleotides matching TRBD1. The V segment lost 5 bases and the J segment 6 bases; nucleotides outside the gene matches: 3. Germline CDR1 and CDR2: LNHDA and SQIVND (reference sequence). This CDR3 is built from 13 residues. CDR3 DNA: TGTGCCAGTAGTTACGACAGGGGGCAGACCCAGTACTTC. Translation gives CASSYDRGQTQYF.

This clonotype was recorded a few times. The chain is built from TRBV2 and TRBJ2-7; weak D call: TRBD1 (5 bases). The germline V and J ends were trimmed by 2 bases and 3 bases, with 11 bases remaining between them. Germline-derived CDR1 and CDR2 are SNHLY and FYNNEI. This CDR3 region has 14 residues. The CDR3, as DNA: TGTGCCAGCAGTGAAAAACAGGTACACTACGAGCAGTACTTC. Amino acid sequence: CASSEKQVHYEQYF.

Many counts were recorded for this clonotype. V is TRBV7-2 and J is TRBJ1-5; a possible D gene is TRBD1 (5 bases). The CDR3 is 13 amino acids. The V end lost 10 bases, the J end lost 4 bases, and 14 bases lay between the germline ends. CDR1 and CDR2 from the germline V gene are SGHTA and FQGNSA. The DNA of the CDR3 is TGTGCCACCTCGATCCGGGGGAATCAGCCCCAGCATTTT. Its translation: CATSIRGNQPQHF.

The rearrangement links TRBV3-1 to TRBJ1-1; D gene ambiguous. The germline V gene encodes CDR1 LGHDT and CDR2 YNNKEL (reference sequence). V was trimmed by 1 base and J by 3 bases, leaving 12 bases between them. The CDR3 totals 15 residues. The CDR3 DNA reads TGTGCCAGCAGCCAAGCGGGTTTCGGGGACACTGAAGCTTTCTTT. It translates to CASSQAGFGDTEAFF.

This clonotype was observed a few times. This rearrangement joins TRBV16 to TRBJ1-1, with D hard to call. V dropped 5 bases and J dropped 5 bases, with 12 bases sitting between them. The CDR3 consists of 13 residues. Looked up from germline, CDR1 is KGHSY and CDR2 is FQNENV. This CDR3 is CASSDRRETEAFF. The CDR3 region has the DNA TGTGCCAGCAGCGATAGACGGGAAACTGAAGCTTTCTTT.

The chain employs TRBV7-6 and TRBJ2-7, with TRBD1 matching over 10 bases. The trim removed 3 bases at V and 6 bases at J, leaving 5 bases unmatched. Per the germline V gene, CDR1 is SGHVS and CDR2 is FNYEAQ. The CDR3 contains 14 residues. CDR3 nucleotide sequence: TGTGCCAGCAGCTTCAAGACAGGGGGCCCCGAGCAGTACTTC. This gives the protein CASSFKTGGPEQYF.

This clonotype has just a few counts. The chain joins TRBV12-3 or TRBV12-4 to TRBJ2-3; 10 bases line up with TRBD2. The CDR3 spans 19 residues. The junction had 14 bases not matched to a gene; V was cut back by 3 bases and J by 2 bases. As DNA, the CDR3 is TGTGCCAGCAGTTTCTCTATTCTAGCGGGAGTGGGGGACACAGATACGCAGTATTTT. Its translation is CASSFSILAGVGDTDTQYF.

The rearrangement joins TRBV5-1 to TRBJ2-1; 8 positions agree with TRBD1. V shed 4 bases and J 15 bases; nucleotides not matched to a gene: 18. Per germline, CDR1 SGHRS and CDR2 YFSETQ. This CDR3 has 15 amino acids. Here the CDR3 DNA reads TGCGCCAGCAGCCTGGACACAGGGGGGTTCGGACTAAGGTTCTTC. It codes for CASSLDTGGFGLRFF.

The rearrangement joins TRBV20-1 to TRBJ1-2, with D tentatively TRBD1 (5 bases). With 3 bases removed from V and 7 bases from J, the gap between germline ends came to 15 bases. Germline V gives CDR1 DFQATT, CDR2 SNEGSKA (reference sequence). The CDR3 covers 13 residues. Here the CDR3 reads CSARVVGGGGYTF. The CDR3 DNA sequence: TGCAGTGCTAGGGTTGTGGGGGGGGGTGGCTACACCTTC.

This clonotype was seen more than once but under ten times. The chain employs TRBV29-1 and TRBJ2-2; D perhaps matches TRBD2 (6 bases). V was pared by 0 bases and J by 12 bases, with 14 bases between. The V gene's germline CDR1 is SQVTM and CDR2 ANQGSEA. The CDR3 is 13 amino acids. CDR3 sequence reads: CSVEDRDSPQLFF. The DNA of the CDR3 is TGCAGCGTTGAAGACCGGGACTCCCCACAGCTGTTTTTT.

This clonotype was seen only a few times. The chain couples TRBV5-1 to TRBJ1-2, with D unclear. This CDR3 contains 15 residues. Trimming removed 0 bases from V and 4 bases from J, with 13 bases in between. CDR1 is SGHRS, CDR2 YFSETQ, per germline. The CDR3 sequence: CASSLGWQMGYGYTF. CDR3 bases: TGCGCCAGCAGCTTGGGCTGGCAGATGGGCTATGGCTACACCTTC.

The table lists this clonotype with a few counts. This chain links TRBV30 with TRBJ2-7, with D possibly matching TRBD2 (5 bases). V was clipped by 0 bases and J by 4 bases, with 13 bases between them. CDR1 and CDR2 (germline): GTSNPN, SVGIG (reference sequence). The CDR3 is 14 residues long. The DNA for the CDR3 is TGTGCCTGGAGTGTAATCGGACGAGGGTACGAGCAGTACTTC. Its translation: CAWSVIGRGYEQYF.

This clonotype was found a few times. The CDR3 is CASRPDRAYEQYF. The CDR3 nucleotides read TGTGCCAGCAGACCGGACAGGGCCTACGAGCAGTACTTC. J is TRBJ2-7 and V is TRBV6-1; 8 nucleotides align to TRBD1. The J segment lost 2 bases and the V segment lost 6 bases, leaving 3 bases of the junction unmatched. Germline CDR1 MNHNS, CDR2 SASEGT. The CDR3 loop spans 13 amino acids.

This clonotype was seen just once. V and J are TRBV6-1 and TRBJ2-2; TRBD2 matches at 9 bases. The length of the CDR3 is 17 residues. The V gene's germline CDR1 is MNHNS and CDR2 SASEGT. The J segment lost 3 bases and the V segment lost 5 bases, leaving 10 bases of the junction unmatched. The CDR3 reads CASSRRAGGPDTGELFF. In DNA, the CDR3 is TGTGCCAGCAGTCGGAGGGCGGGGGGGCCCGACACCGGGGAGCTGTTTTTT.

This clonotype was counted between two and nine times. The rearrangement links TRBV20-1 to TRBJ1-5, with D perhaps TRBD1 (6 bases). Trimming took 5 bases from V and 3 from J, leaving 8 bases between them. CDR1 is DFQATT and CDR2 is SNEGSKA in the germline V gene (reference sequence). The CDR3 length is 12 residues. CDR3 DNA sequence: TGCAGTGCTCGACAGGCCAATCAGCCCCAGCATTTT. Its protein is CSARQANQPQHF.

This clonotype came up a few times. CDR3 in DNA: TGTGCCAGCATGTACCGATTCCGAGACCTTCAGCCCCATCAGCCCCAGCATTTT. It specifies CASMYRFRDLQPHQPQHF. The chain uses TRBV28 and TRBJ1-5; D remains unclear. The CDR3 is 18 residues long. The germline gives CDR1 MDHEN, CDR2 SYDVKM. V shed 7 bases and J shed 5 bases, with 27 bases lying between them.

A remark on this clonotype: The junction departs from germline at one end; a sequencing error may be responsible. V and J are TRBV6-1 and TRBJ2-2; 8 nucleotides align to TRBD1. The CDR3 has 18 residues. Germline CDR1 reads MNHNS; CDR2 reads SASEGT. The CDR3 DNA reads TGTGCCTGCAGTAAATTAGACAGGGGACGCCTCAACACCGGGGAGCTGTTTTTT. This sequence encodes CACSKLDRGRLNTGELFF.

This clonotype turned up a few times. The gene calls are TRBV4-2 and TRBJ2-5; TRBD2 is a possible D gene (5 bases). V was pared by 0 bases and J by 2 bases, with 13 bases between. Germline V gene lookup returns CDR1 LGHNA and CDR2 YNFKEQ. The CDR3 totals 16 residues. CDR3 in amino acids: CASSQDGVGVQETQYF. CDR3 bases: TGTGCCAGCAGCCAAGACGGAGTGGGAGTTCAAGAGACCCAGTACTTC.

The chain has TRBV7-2 and TRBJ1-1; D gene unclear. The V gene's germline CDR1 is SGHTA and CDR2 FQGNSA. The V and J ends lost 2 bases and 6 bases respectively, with 10 bases between them. This CDR3 contains 13 residues. The CDR3 coding sequence is TGTGCCAGCAGCTTAACAGCCAGTTCTGAAGCTTTCTTT. Its translation is CASSLTASSEAFF.

The chain employs TRBV12-3 or TRBV12-4 and TRBJ1-2; TRBD1 aligns across 8 bases. The CDR3 covers 13 residues. The V and J ends lost 5 bases and 8 bases, in that order; junction bases with no gene match: 7. In nucleotides, the CDR3 is TGTGCCAGCAGTATCACGACAGGGGTCGGCTACACCTTC. This translates into CASSITTGVGYTF.